Listed below are T cell receptor beta chains from one sample, sequenced in a study of CD8+ T cells in alopecia areata. Libraries were prepared by immunoSEQ multiplex PCR; TCRdb keeps only in-frame clonotypes and omits some of them. This repertoire shows 90,000 or so clones, 44% found once; its top ten account for about 17%. Sequenced here: CD8+ T cells sorted from blood, sampled at week 24, from a patient treated with tofacitinib. These receptors originate from a human donor with alopecia areata. The CDR3 runs from the conserved cysteine through the conserved F or W. D genes are given only for firm matches. The size field is filled for only some rows; it gives once, few, many or a size class.

abundance: few
j_gene: TRBJ2-1
d_gene: TRBD2
v_gene: TRBV19
CDR3aa: CASSVSGSSYNEQFF
CDR3nt: TGTGCCAGTAGTGTTAGCGGGAGCTCCTACAATGAGCAGTTCTTC

abundance: .
j_gene: TRBJ1-5
d_gene: .
v_gene: TRBV6-6
CDR3aa: CASRTGAWGNQPQHF
CDR3nt: TGTGCCAGCAGGACGGGGGCATGGGGCAATCAGCCCCAGCATTTT

abundance: .
j_gene: TRBJ2-7
d_gene: TRBD1
v_gene: TRBV7-7
CDR3aa: CASSAGTGTSYEQYF
CDR3nt: TGTGCTAGCAGCGCCGGGACAGGGACCTCCTACGAGCAGTACTTC

abundance: .
j_gene: TRBJ2-1
d_gene: TRBD2
v_gene: TRBV27
CDR3aa: CASSLKAGGGNEQFF
CDR3nt: TGTGCCAGCAGTTTGAAGGCGGGAGGAGGGAATGAGCAGTTCTTC

abundance: .
j_gene: TRBJ1-5
d_gene: .
v_gene: TRBV6-5
CDR3aa: CASSPGRGNQPQHF
CDR3nt: TGTGCCAGCAGCCCCGGGCGGGGCAATCAGCCCCAGCATTTT

abundance: .
j_gene: TRBJ2-5
d_gene: .
v_gene: TRBV5-4
CDR3aa: CASSSWSGRWKWETQYF
CDR3nt: TGTGCCAGCAGCTCCTGGTCGGGCAGGTGGAAGTGGGAGACCCAGTACTTC

abundance: few
j_gene: TRBJ1-1
d_gene: .
v_gene: TRBV7-9
CDR3aa: CASSLAANTEAFF
CDR3nt: TGTGCCAGCAGCTTGGCAGCGAACACTGAAGCTTTCTTT

abundance: .
j_gene: TRBJ2-7
d_gene: .
v_gene: TRBV19
CDR3aa: CASSISGRYYEQYF
CDR3nt: TGTGCCAGTAGTATATCAGGACGGTACTACGAGCAGTACTTC

abundance: .
j_gene: TRBJ2-1
d_gene: TRBD1
v_gene: TRBV27
CDR3aa: CASSLGQGGNEQFF
CDR3nt: TGTGCCAGCAGTTTGGGACAGGGAGGAAATGAGCAGTTCTTC

abundance: few
j_gene: TRBJ1-1
d_gene: TRBD1
v_gene: TRBV5-1
CDR3aa: CASSRQGSTEAFF
CDR3nt: TGCGCCAGCAGCCGACAGGGTAGCACTGAAGCTTTCTTT

abundance: .
j_gene: TRBJ2-7
d_gene: .
v_gene: TRBV29-1
CDR3aa: CSVEGRGYEQYF
CDR3nt: TGCAGCGTTGAGGGCAGGGGCTACGAGCAGTACTTC

abundance: .
j_gene: TRBJ2-2
d_gene: .
v_gene: TRBV7-9
CDR3aa: CASSLASTGELFF
CDR3nt: TGTGCCAGCAGCTTAGCTAGCACCGGGGAGCTGTTTTTT

abundance: .
j_gene: TRBJ1-5
d_gene: .
v_gene: TRBV6-5
CDR3aa: CASSYRSSNQPQHF
CDR3nt: TGTGCCAGCAGTTACCGTAGTAGCAATCAGCCCCAGCATTTT

abundance: .
j_gene: TRBJ1-5
d_gene: .
v_gene: TRBV30
CDR3aa: CAWSPTGGQPQHF
CDR3nt: TGTGCCTGGAGTCCTACCGGTGGGCAGCCCCAGCATTTT

abundance: few
j_gene: TRBJ2-7
d_gene: .
v_gene: TRBV10-3
CDR3aa: CAIGLGQVYEQYF
CDR3nt: TGTGCCATCGGTCTCGGGCAGGTCTACGAGCAGTACTTC

abundance: .
j_gene: TRBJ2-7
d_gene: .
v_gene: TRBV30
CDR3aa: CAWRSPDLGREQYF
CDR3nt: TGTGCCTGGAGGAGCCCAGACCTAGGTCGAGAGCAGTACTTC

abundance: .
j_gene: TRBJ1-4
d_gene: .
v_gene: TRBV7-9
CDR3aa: CASSVNEKLFF
CDR3nt: TGTGCCAGCAGCGTCAATGAAAAACTGTTTTTT

abundance: few
j_gene: TRBJ1-4
d_gene: .
v_gene: TRBV7-9
CDR3aa: CASSLRGEGEKLFF
CDR3nt: TGTGCCAGCAGCTTGAGGGGAGAAGGGGAAAAACTGTTTTTT

abundance: .
j_gene: TRBJ1-4
d_gene: .
v_gene: TRBV7-9
CDR3aa: CASSLYPTPVREKLFF
CDR3nt: TGTGCCAGCAGCTTATATCCGACCCCAGTCCGTGAAAAACTGTTTTTT

abundance: .
j_gene: TRBJ2-7
d_gene: .
v_gene: TRBV7-9
CDR3aa: CASSKTDSYEQYF
CDR3nt: TGTGCCAGCAGCAAGACAGATTCCTACGAGCAGTACTTC

abundance: few
j_gene: TRBJ2-5
d_gene: .
v_gene: TRBV2
CDR3aa: CASSEPETQYF
CDR3nt: TGTGCCAGCAGTGAACCAGAGACCCAGTACTTC

abundance: .
j_gene: TRBJ2-2
d_gene: .
v_gene: TRBV30
CDR3aa: CAWNQNTGELFF
CDR3nt: TGTGCCTGGAATCAGAACACCGGGGAGCTGTTTTTT

abundance: few
j_gene: TRBJ2-3
d_gene: TRBD2
v_gene: TRBV15
CDR3aa: CATSRELAGVTDTQYF
CDR3nt: TGTGCCACCAGCAGAGAACTAGCGGGAGTAACAGATACGCAGTATTTT

abundance: .
j_gene: TRBJ2-7
d_gene: .
v_gene: TRBV9
CDR3aa: CASSGGGTSYEQYF
CDR3nt: TGTGCCAGCAGCGGTGGCGGGACAAGTTACGAGCAGTACTTC

abundance: few
j_gene: TRBJ2-1
d_gene: .
v_gene: TRBV7-2
CDR3aa: CASSPPGTTLFNEQFF
CDR3nt: TGTGCCAGCAGCCCTCCCGGGACCACCCTTTTCAATGAGCAGTTCTTC

abundance: .
j_gene: TRBJ2-7
d_gene: TRBD2
v_gene: TRBV5-4
CDR3aa: CASSLSSGTYEQYF
CDR3nt: TGTGCCAGCAGCTTGTCTAGCGGGACCTACGAGCAGTACTTC

abundance: .
j_gene: TRBJ2-7
d_gene: .
v_gene: TRBV29-1
CDR3aa: CSVETGSAYEQYF
CDR3nt: TGCAGCGTTGAAACCGGATCAGCCTACGAGCAGTACTTC

abundance: few
j_gene: TRBJ1-1
d_gene: .
v_gene: TRBV21-1
CDR3aa: CASSVMNTEAFF
CDR3nt: TGTGCCAGCAGCGTTATGAACACTGAAGCTTTCTTT

abundance: .
j_gene: TRBJ2-6
d_gene: .
v_gene: TRBV29-1
CDR3aa: CSVETVGRGGANVLTF
CDR3nt: TGCAGCGTTGAGACGGTCGGCCGTGGAGGGGCCAACGTCCTGACTTTC

abundance: .
j_gene: TRBJ1-5
d_gene: .
v_gene: TRBV4-1
CDR3aa: CASSHNGRVDQPQHF
CDR3nt: TGCGCCAGCAGCCACAACGGCAGGGTGGACCAGCCCCAGCATTTT

abundance: .
j_gene: TRBJ2-5
d_gene: TRBD1
v_gene: TRBV29-1
CDR3aa: CSVHPGGRGRWETQYF
CDR3nt: TGCAGCGTGCATCCAGGGGGCAGGGGGCGGTGGGAGACCCAGTACTTC

abundance: .
j_gene: TRBJ1-5
d_gene: .
v_gene: TRBV9
CDR3aa: CASSVGNGNNQPQHF
CDR3nt: TGTGCCAGCAGCGTAGGGAATGGAAACAATCAGCCCCAGCATTTT

abundance: few
j_gene: TRBJ1-1
d_gene: .
v_gene: TRBV7-8
CDR3aa: CASSFSLVNTEAFF
CDR3nt: TGTGCCAGCAGCTTCAGCTTGGTGAACACTGAAGCTTTCTTT

abundance: .
j_gene: TRBJ2-7
d_gene: .
v_gene: TRBV19
CDR3aa: CASSIGGASYEQYF
CDR3nt: TGTGCCAGTAGTATCGGTGGGGCCTCCTACGAGCAGTACTTC

abundance: few
j_gene: TRBJ2-5
d_gene: .
v_gene: TRBV4-1
CDR3aa: CASRKTGLSGGETQYF
CDR3nt: TGCGCCAGCAGGAAGACAGGGCTTTCGGGGGGAGAGACCCAGTACTTC

abundance: .
j_gene: TRBJ1-2
d_gene: .
v_gene: TRBV7-9
CDR3aa: CASSWGLRGYTF
CDR3nt: TGTGCCAGCAGCTGGGGGTTACGTGGCTACACCTTC